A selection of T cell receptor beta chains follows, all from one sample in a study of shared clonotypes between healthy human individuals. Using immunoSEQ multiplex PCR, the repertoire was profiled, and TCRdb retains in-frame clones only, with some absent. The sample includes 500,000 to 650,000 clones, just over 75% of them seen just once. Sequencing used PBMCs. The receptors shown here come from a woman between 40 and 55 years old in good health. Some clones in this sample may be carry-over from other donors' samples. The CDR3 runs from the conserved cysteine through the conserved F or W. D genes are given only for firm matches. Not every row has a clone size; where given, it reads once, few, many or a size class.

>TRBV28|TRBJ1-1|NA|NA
CASSPTENTEAFF
TGTGCCAGCTCCCCGACCGAGAACACTGAAGCTTTCTTT
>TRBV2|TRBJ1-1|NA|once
CASLRTAGAEAFF
TGTGCCAGCCTAAGGACAGCGGGGGCTGAAGCTTTCTTT
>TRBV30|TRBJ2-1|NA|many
CAWSGPPGEQFF
TGTGCCTGGAGTGGACCCCCGGGTGAGCAGTTCTTC
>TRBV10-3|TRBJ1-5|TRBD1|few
CAISDLTGEGQPQHF
TGTGCCATCAGTGACCTAACAGGGGAGGGTCAGCCCCAGCATTTT
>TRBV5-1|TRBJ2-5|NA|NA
CASSLKMNQETQYF
TGCGCCAGCAGCTTAAAAATGAACCAAGAGACCCAGTACTTC
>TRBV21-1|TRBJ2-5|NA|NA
CASSKRGQQETQYF
TGTGCCAGCAGCAAACGGGGACAACAAGAGACCCAGTACTTC
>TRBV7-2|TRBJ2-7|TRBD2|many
CASSSSSGTSEQYF
TGTGCCAGCAGCTCTTCTAGCGGGACGAGCGAGCAGTACTTC
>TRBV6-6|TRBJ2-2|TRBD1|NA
CASSYQTGTGELFF
TGTGCCAGCAGCTACCAGACAGGGACCGGGGAGCTGTTTTTT
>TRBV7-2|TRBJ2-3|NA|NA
CASSLDWSADTQYF
TGTGCCAGCAGCTTAGATTGGTCCGCAGATACGCAGTATTTT
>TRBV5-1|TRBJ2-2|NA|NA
CASSLGEETGELFF
TGCGCCAGCTCCCTGGGAGAAGAAACGGGGGAGCTGTTTTTT
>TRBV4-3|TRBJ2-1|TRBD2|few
CASSQELAGAPNEQFF
TGCGCCAGCAGCCAAGAACTAGCGGGAGCTCCCAATGAGCAGTTCTTC
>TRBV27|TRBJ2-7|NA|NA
CASGGAKYEQYF
TGTGCCAGCGGGGGAGCGAAATACGAGCAGTACTTC
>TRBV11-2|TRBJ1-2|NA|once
CASSSQGRGYTF
TGTGCCAGCAGCAGCCAGGGTCGAGGCTACACCTTC
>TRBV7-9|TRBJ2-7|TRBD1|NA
CASSLSGQGSDEQYF
TGTGCCAGCAGCTTATCGGGACAGGGGAGTGACGAGCAGTACTTC
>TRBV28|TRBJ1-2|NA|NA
CASGRQGNYGYTF
TGTGCCAGCGGCCGGCAGGGGAACTATGGCTACACCTTC
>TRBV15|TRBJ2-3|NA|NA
CATSRGEGETDTQYF
TGTGCCACCAGCAGAGGTGAGGGAGAGACAGATACGCAGTATTTT
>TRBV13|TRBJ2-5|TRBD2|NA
CASSLGTSGSQETQYF
TGTGCCAGCAGCTTAGGGACTAGCGGGAGCCAAGAGACCCAGTACTTC
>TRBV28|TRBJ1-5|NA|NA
CASSLLPWDVYSNQPQHF
TGTGCCAGCAGTCTCCTACCCTGGGACGTCTATAGCAATCAGCCCCAGCATTTT
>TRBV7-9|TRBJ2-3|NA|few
CASSLVSTDTQYF
TGTGCCAGCAGCTTAGTTTCCACAGATACGCAGTATTTT
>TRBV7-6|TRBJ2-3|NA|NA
CASSLVGVVDTQYF
TGTGCCAGCAGCTTAGTGGGAGTGGTAGATACGCAGTATTTT
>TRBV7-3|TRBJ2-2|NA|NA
CASSFYTGELFF
TGTGCCAGCAGCTTCTACACCGGGGAGCTGTTTTTT
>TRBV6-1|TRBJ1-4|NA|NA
CASSEVGVREKLFF
TGTGCCAGCAGTGAAGTGGGGGTCAGGGAAAAACTGTTTTTT
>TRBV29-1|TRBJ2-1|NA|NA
CSVEGLVDEQFF
TGCAGCGTTGAAGGACTAGTTGATGAGCAGTTCTTC
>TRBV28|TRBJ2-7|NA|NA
CASSPTSTHEQYF
TGTGCCAGCAGTCCTACTAGTACACACGAGCAGTACTTC
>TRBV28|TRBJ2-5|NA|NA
CASRAVGTAGETQYF
TGTGCCAGCAGGGCCGTGGGGACCGCGGGGGAGACCCAGTACTTC
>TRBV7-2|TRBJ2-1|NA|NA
CASSLKGGGYNEQFF
TGTGCCAGCAGCTTAAAGGGGGGAGGCTACAATGAGCAGTTCTTC
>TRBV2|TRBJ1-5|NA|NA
CASSELASSHQPQHF
TGTGCCAGCAGTGAATTGGCTTCTAGCCATCAGCCCCAGCATTTT
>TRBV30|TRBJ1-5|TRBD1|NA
CAWTQPGGYSNQPQHF
TGTGCCTGGACACAGCCAGGGGGCTATAGCAATCAGCCCCAGCATTTT
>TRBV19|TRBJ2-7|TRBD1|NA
CASSIGQGAPYEQYF
TGTGCCAGTAGTATTGGGCAGGGGGCACCCTACGAGCAGTACTTC
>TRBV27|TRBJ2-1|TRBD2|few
CASGSLAGLYNEQFF
TGTGCCAGCGGATCTCTAGCGGGACTCTACAATGAGCAGTTCTTC
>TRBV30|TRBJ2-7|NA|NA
CAWGNSGTAEQYF
TGTGCCTGGGGTAATTCCGGGACCGCCGAGCAGTACTTC
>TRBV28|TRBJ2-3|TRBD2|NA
CASSLFGGGRGSLTDTQYF
TGTGCCAGCAGTTTATTTGGGGGCGGGAGGGGGAGTTTAACAGATACGCAGTATTTT
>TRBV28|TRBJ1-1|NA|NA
CASSSWGGKSPEAFF
TGTGCCAGCAGTTCTTGGGGGGGGAAAAGCCCTGAAGCTTTCTTT
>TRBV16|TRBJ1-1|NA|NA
CASSQPQGGHTEAFF
TGTGCCAGCAGCCAACCCCAGGGCGGGCACACTGAAGCTTTCTTT
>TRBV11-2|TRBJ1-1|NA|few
CASSLVGSTEAFF
TGTGCCAGCAGCCTAGTAGGCAGCACTGAAGCTTTCTTT
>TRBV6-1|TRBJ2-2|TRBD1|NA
CASSPNRGQTGELFF
TGTGCCAGCAGTCCCAACAGGGGGCAAACCGGGGAGCTGTTTTTT